This T cell receptor (beta chain) comes out of a study of shared T cell receptors in the human thymus. The germline gives CDR1 SGHTS, CDR2 YDEGEE. The CDR3 length is 14 residues. V lost 3 bases, J lost 4 bases, and 11 bases lay in between. Clones were sequenced by immunoSEQ multiplex PCR, and TCRdb holds only the in-frame ones, with some missing. The sample contains about 610,000 clones, 88% of which appear only once. Another study also made use of these data, one on human thymus T cells. As reported in that work: Thymus tissue for the work was resected from patients undergoing corrective heart surgery.

The sequence derives from a boy in the first two years of life with a congenital heart defect. The chain uses TRBV5-8 and TRBJ1-5; D remains ambiguous. Specimen: thymocytes. As DNA, the CDR3 is TGTGCCAGCAGCTCCGCGGTCCGAAATCAGCCCCAGCATTTT. Translated: CASSSAVRNQPQHF.